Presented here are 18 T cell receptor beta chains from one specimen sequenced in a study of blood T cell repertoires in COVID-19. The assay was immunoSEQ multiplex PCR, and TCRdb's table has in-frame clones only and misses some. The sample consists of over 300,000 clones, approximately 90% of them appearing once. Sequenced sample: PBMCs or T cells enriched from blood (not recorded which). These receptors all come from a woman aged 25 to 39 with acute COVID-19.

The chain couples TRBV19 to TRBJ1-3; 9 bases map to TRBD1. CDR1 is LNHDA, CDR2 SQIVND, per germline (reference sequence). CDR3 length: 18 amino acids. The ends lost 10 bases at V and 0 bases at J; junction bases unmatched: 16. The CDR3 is CATGNPGQGKSSGNTIYF. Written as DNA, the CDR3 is TGTGCCACCGGAAATCCGGGACAGGGCAAATCCTCTGGAAACACCATATATTTT.

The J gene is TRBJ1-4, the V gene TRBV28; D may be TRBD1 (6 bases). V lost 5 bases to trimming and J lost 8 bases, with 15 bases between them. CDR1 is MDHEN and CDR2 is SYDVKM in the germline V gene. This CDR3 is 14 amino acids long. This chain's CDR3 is CASSTPGHGEKLFF. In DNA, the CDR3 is TGTGCCAGCAGTACTCCGGGACACGGGGAAAAACTGTTTTTT. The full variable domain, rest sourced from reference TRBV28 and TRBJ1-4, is DVKVTQSSRYLVKRTGEKVFLECVQDMDHENMFWYRQDPGLGLRLIYFSYDVKMKEKGDIPEGYSVSREKKERFSLILESASTNQTSMYLCASSTPGHGEKLFFGSGTQLSVL.

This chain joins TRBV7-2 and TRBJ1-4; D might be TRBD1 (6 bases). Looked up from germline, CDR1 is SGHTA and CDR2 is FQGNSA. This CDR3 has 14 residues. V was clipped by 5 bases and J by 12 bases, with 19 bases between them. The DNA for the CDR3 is TGTGCCAGCAGCAAAAGGGGAGGGGGAGCGGAACTGTTTTTT. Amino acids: CASSKRGGGAELFF.

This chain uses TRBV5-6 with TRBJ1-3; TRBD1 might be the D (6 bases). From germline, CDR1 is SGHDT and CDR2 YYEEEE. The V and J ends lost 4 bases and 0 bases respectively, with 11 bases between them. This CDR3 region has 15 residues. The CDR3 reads CASSPDRLSGNTIYF. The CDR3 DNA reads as TGTGCCAGCAGCCCGGACAGACTCTCTGGAAACACCATATATTTT.

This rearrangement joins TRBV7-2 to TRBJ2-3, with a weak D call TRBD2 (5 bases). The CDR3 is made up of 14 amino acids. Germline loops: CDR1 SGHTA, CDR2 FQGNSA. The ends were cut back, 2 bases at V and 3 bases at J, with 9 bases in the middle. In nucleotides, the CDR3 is TGTGCCAGCAGCTTATCCCCGGGGACAGATACGCAGTATTTT. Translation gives CASSLSPGTDTQYF.

CDR3 region: CASGYAWGQLYEQYF. The CDR3 coding sequence is TGTGCTAGTGGTTACGCCTGGGGACAGCTCTACGAGCAGTACTTC. The chain combines TRBV12-5 with TRBJ2-7; 7 nucleotides align to TRBD1. Germline V lookup: CDR1 LGHNT, CDR2 FRNRAP. V was clipped by 4 bases and J by 3 bases; unmatched bases: 9. There are 15 residues in the CDR3.

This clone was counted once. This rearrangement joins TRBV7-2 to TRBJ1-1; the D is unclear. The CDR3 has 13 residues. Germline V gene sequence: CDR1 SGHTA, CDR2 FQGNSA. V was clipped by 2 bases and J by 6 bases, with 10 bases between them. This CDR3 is CASSLYGGSEAFF. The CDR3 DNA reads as TGTGCCAGCAGCTTATATGGCGGATCTGAAGCTTTCTTT.

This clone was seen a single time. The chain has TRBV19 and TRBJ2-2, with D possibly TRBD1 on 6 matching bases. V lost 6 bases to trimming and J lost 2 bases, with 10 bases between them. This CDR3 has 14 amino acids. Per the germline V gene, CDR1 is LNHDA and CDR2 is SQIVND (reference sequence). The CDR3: CASRWDTNTGELFF. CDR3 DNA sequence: TGTGCCAGTAGATGGGACACTAACACCGGGGAGCTGTTTTTT.

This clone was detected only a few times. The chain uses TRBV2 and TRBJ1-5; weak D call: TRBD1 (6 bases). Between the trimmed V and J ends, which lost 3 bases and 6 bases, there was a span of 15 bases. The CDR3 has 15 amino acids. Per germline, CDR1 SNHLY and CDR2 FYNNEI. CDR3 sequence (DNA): TGTGCCAGCAGTGAGGCAGGGGTGGTGAGTCAGCCCCAGCATTTT. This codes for CASSEAGVVSQPQHF.

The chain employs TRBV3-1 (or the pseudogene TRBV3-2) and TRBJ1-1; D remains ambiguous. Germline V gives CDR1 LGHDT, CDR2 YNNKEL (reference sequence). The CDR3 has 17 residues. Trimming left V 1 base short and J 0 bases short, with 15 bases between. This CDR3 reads CASSQALTTRLNTEAFF. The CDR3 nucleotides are TGTGCCAGCAGCCAAGCTTTGACCACTAGATTGAACACTGAAGCTTTCTTT.

CDR3 nucleotide sequence: TGTGCCAGCAGTTTATCGGACAGGGACTATGGCTACACCTTC. Translation: CASSLSDRDYGYTF. The chain has TRBV27 and TRBJ1-2, with 8 bases matching TRBD1. This CDR3 has 14 residues. J gave up 3 bases and V 0 bases, and 0 bases lay outside the gene matches. In germline, CDR1 is MNHEY, CDR2 SMNVEV (reference sequence).

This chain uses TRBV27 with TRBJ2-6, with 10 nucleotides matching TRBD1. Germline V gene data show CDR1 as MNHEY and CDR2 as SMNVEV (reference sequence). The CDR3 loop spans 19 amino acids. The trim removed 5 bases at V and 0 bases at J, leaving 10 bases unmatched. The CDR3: CASSQRGTGVISGANVLTF. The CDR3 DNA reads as TGTGCCAGCAGTCAAAGAGGGACAGGGGTCATCTCTGGGGCCAACGTCCTGACTTTC. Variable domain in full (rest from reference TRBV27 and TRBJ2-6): EAQVTQNPRYLITVTGKKLTVTCSQNMNHEYMSWYRQDPGLGLRQIYYSMNVEVTDKGDVPEGYKVSRKEKRNFPLILESPSPNQTSLYFCASSQRGTGVISGANVLTFGAGSRLTVL.

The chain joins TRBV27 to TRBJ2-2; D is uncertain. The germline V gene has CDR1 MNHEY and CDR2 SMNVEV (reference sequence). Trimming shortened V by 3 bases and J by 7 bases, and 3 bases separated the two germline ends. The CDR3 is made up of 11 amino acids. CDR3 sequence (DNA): TGTGCCAGCAGTTTCCGCGGGGAGCTGTTTTTT. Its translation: CASSFRGELFF.

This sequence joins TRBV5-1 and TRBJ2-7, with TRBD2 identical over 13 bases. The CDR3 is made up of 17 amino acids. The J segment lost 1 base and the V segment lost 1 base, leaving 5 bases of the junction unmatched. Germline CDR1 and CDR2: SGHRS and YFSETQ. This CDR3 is CASSLTSGGAGSYEQYF. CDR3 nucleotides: TGCGCCAGCAGCTTGACTAGCGGGGGGGCTGGATCCTACGAGCAGTACTTC.

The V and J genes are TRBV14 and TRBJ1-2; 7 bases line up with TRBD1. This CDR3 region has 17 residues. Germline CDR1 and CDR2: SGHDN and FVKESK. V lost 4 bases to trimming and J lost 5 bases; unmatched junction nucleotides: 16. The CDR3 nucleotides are TGTGCCAGCAGCCGTTGGGGACAGCTAAACCCTTCTTATGGCTACACCTTC. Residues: CASSRWGQLNPSYGYTF.

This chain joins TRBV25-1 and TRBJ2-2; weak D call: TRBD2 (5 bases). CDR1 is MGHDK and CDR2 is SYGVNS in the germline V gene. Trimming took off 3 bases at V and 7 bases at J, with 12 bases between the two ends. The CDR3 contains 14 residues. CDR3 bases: TGTGCCAGCAGTGACGGGGTCATAAGCGGGGAGCTGTTTTTT. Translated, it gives CASSDGVISGELFF.

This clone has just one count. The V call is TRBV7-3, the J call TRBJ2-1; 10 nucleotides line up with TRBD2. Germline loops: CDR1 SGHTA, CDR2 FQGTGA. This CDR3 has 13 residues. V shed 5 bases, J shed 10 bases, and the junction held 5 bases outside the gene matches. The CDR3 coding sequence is TGTGCCAGCAGCGATCTAGCGGGGGTAGAGCAGTTCTTC. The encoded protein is CASSDLAGVEQFF.

The CDR3 DNA reads as TGTGCCAGCAGCCCCCAGTCGGGGGAAAACACCGGGGAGCTGTTTTTT. This codes for CASSPQSGENTGELFF. This chain links TRBV9 with TRBJ2-2; D is perhaps TRBD2 (6 bases). V was clipped by 4 bases and J by 2 bases, with 15 bases between them. This CDR3 is 16 amino acids long. Germline lookup yields CDR1 SGDLS and CDR2 YYNGEE.